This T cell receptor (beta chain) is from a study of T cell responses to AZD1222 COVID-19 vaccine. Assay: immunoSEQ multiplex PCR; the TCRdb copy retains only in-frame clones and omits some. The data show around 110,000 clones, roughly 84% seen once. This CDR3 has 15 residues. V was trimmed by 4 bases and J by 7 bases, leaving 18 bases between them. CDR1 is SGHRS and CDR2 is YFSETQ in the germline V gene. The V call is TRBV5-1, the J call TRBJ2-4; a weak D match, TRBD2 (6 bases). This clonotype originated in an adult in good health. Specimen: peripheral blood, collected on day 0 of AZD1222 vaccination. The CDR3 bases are TGCGCCAGCAGCATCGGGACCTCCCGGGAGAACATTCAGTACTTC. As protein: CASSIGTSRENIQYF.